Presented here are 12 T cell receptor beta chains from one specimen sequenced in a study of CD8+CD57+ T cells in acquired aplastic anemia. It was patients with CD8+CD57+ cell expansion by flow cytometry who were chosen for sequencing. CDR3 and TCR beta VDJ profiling relied on a genomic DNA template. Using its own MiXCR run on the reads, TCRdb lists one record per CDR3 protein. The sample yields 210,000 or so distinct CDR3 sequences, about half seen once. The sample comprised sorted CD4+, CD8+, or CD8+CD57+ T cells (not recorded which) from PBMCs. These receptors were collected from a human donor with aplastic anemia.

In its sample, this clonotype was seen many times. The chain carries TRBV11-2 and TRBJ2-7; D unclear. Trimming took off 6 bases at V and 0 bases at J, with 12 bases between the two ends. Germline V CDR1 and CDR2: SGHAT, FQNNGV. CDR3 length equals 14 residues. CDR3 DNA: TGTGCCAGCAGTCCCACACAATCCTCCTACGAGCAGTACTTC. Translated, it gives CASSPTQSSYEQYF.

On this clonotype: Lacking the conserved final phenylalanine or tryptophan, this CDR3 likely reflects a read error. The chain joins TRBV19 to TRBJ2-1; TRBD1 matches 8 bases. This CDR3 is 15 amino acids long. Per germline, CDR1 LNHDA and CDR2 SQIVND (reference sequence). With 6 bases clipped from V and 1 base from J, the junction kept 5 bases outside the gene matches. Here the CDR3 DNA reads TGTGCCAGTAGCACCGGACAGGGATCCTACAATGAGCAGTTCCTC. Its protein product is CASSTGQGSYNEQFL.

CDR3 sequence reads: CASSENGWKETQYF. For the CDR3, the DNA is TGTGCCAGCAGTGAAAACGGCTGGAAAGAGACCCAGTACTTC. The chain joins TRBV25-1 to TRBJ2-5; D is uncertain. Germline lookup yields CDR1 MGHDK and CDR2 SYGVNS. Trimming took off 2 bases at V and 3 bases at J, with 10 bases between the two ends. The length of the CDR3 is 14 residues.

This chain links TRBV24-1 with TRBJ2-3; 9 positions match TRBD1. Germline values: CDR1 KGHDR, CDR2 SFDVKD. CDR3 length: 15 amino acids. The V segment lost 1 base and the J segment 4 bases; nucleotides outside the gene matches: 2. CDR3 amino acids: CATSDLRDRADTQYF. The CDR3 coding sequence is TGTGCCACCAGTGATTTACGGGACAGGGCAGATACGCAGTATTTT.

The rearrangement links TRBV9 to TRBJ1-2; possible D gene TRBD1, 5 bases. The germline gives CDR1 SGDLS, CDR2 YYNGEE. The V end was cut by 5 bases, the J end by 4 bases, with 12 bases between. There are 13 residues in the CDR3. In DNA form, the CDR3 reads TGTGCCAGCAGGGCGGGGGGAGGCTATGGCTACACCTTC. Its translation: CASRAGGGYGYTF.

This clonotype has only a few counts. The chain is built from TRBV10-3 and TRBJ1-2; 9 bases are a match to TRBD1. Germline V CDR1 and CDR2: ENHRY, SYGVKD. V dropped 4 bases and J dropped 6; count of bases not matched to a gene: 6. CDR3 size: 14 residues. CDR3 sequence: CAISAGQGWNGYTF. The CDR3 DNA reads as TGTGCCATCAGTGCCGGACAGGGGTGGAATGGCTACACCTTC.

J is TRBJ1-2 and V is TRBV7-9; TRBD1 might be the D (5 bases). Germline lookup yields CDR1 SEHNR and CDR2 FQNEAQ (reference sequence). V dropped 3 bases and J dropped 4 bases, with 21 bases sitting between them. CDR3 length: 17 amino acids. CDR3 nucleotide sequence: TGTGCCAGCAGCTTTTCAGGGTCCCCCTCGGCTCCCTATGGCTACACCTTC. It is translated as CASSFSGSPSAPYGYTF.

This clonotype was recorded at least ten times. The V gene is TRBV7-9, the J gene TRBJ2-3; D could derive from TRBD1 or TRBD2 (5 bases each). This CDR3 spans 13 amino acids. The germline V gene encodes CDR1 SEHNR and CDR2 FQNEAQ (reference sequence). V lost 5 bases and J lost 5, with 11 bases in between. In nucleotides, the CDR3 is TGTGCCAGCAGCGCATCAGGGAGAGATACGCAGTATTTT. Translated: CASSASGRDTQYF.

The J gene is TRBJ1-4, the V gene TRBV9; D gene unclear. The V and J ends lost 4 bases and 0 bases respectively, with 10 bases between them. CDR3 length equals 15 residues. Germline CDR1 SGDLS, CDR2 YYNGEE. The CDR3 nucleotides read TGTGCCAGCAGCCCCCGTTCAGCAACTAATGAAAAACTGTTTTTT. Translation gives CASSPRSATNEKLFF.

Many counts were recorded for this clonotype. DNA for the CDR3: TGTGCCAGCAGCGTCCGGACAGGGGCCCTGCAAAACACAGATACGCAGTATTTT. Translating it yields CASSVRTGALQNTDTQYF. This chain links TRBV9 with TRBJ2-3; 9 bases align to TRBD1. The CDR3 covers 18 residues. Germline V gene data show CDR1 as SGDLS and CDR2 as YYNGEE. The V gene end was trimmed by 2 bases and the J gene end by 2 bases; junction bases not matched to a gene: 12.

This clonotype was counted between two and nine times. The chain recombines TRBV10-3 with TRBJ1-1; no clear D gene. V was shortened by 2 bases and J by 5 bases, with 15 bases between the two germline ends. CDR1 and CDR2 from the germline V gene are ENHRY and SYGVKD. The CDR3 is 15 residues long. Here the CDR3 DNA reads TGTGCCATCAGTGAGCGACTGACGGAAAAGACTGAAGCTTTCTTT. Translating gives CAISERLTEKTEAFF.

The rearrangement links TRBV18 to TRBJ2-1; 9 bases align to TRBD2. Looked up from germline, CDR1 is KGHSH and CDR2 is LQKENI. V shed 0 bases, J shed 3 bases, and the junction held 3 bases outside the gene matches. CDR3 length: 16 residues. As DNA, the CDR3 is TGTGCCAGCTCACCACCAGCGGGGGGTGACTACAATGAGCAGTTCTTC. Its protein product is CASSPPAGGDYNEQFF.